The next 27 T cell receptor beta chains were all read from a single sample in a study of blood T cell repertoires in COVID-19. Libraries were prepared by immunoSEQ multiplex PCR; TCRdb keeps only in-frame clonotypes and omits some of them. The table includes roughly 250,000 clones, about 89% detected once. The sample consisted of PBMCs or T cells enriched from blood (not recorded which). These receptors originate from a man in his forties or fifties who had recovered from COVID-19.

This chain uses TRBV29-1 with TRBJ1-1; D perhaps matches TRBD1 (6 bases). Germline CDR1 is SQVTM and CDR2 is ANQGSEA. Trimming removed 2 bases from V and 4 bases from J, with 14 bases in between. There are 14 residues in the CDR3. The CDR3 coding sequence is TGCAGCGTTGAAAGCCAGGGGTTGGGCACTGAAGCTTTCTTT. This translates into CSVESQGLGTEAFF.

The chain uses TRBV7-6 and TRBJ2-1, with 7 bases identical to TRBD1. The J segment lost 0 bases and the V segment lost 5 bases, leaving 13 bases of the junction unmatched. Germline lookup yields CDR1 SGHVS and CDR2 FNYEAQ. This CDR3 region has 18 residues. CDR3: CASSRGGRAIRSYNEQFF. CDR3 bases: TGTGCCAGCAGCCGAGGGGGCAGGGCCATCCGCTCCTACAATGAGCAGTTCTTC.

This rearrangement joins TRBV3-1 (or the pseudogene TRBV3-2) to TRBJ1-2; D gene ambiguous. Germline CDR1 and CDR2: LGHDT and YNNKEL (reference sequence). V lost 1 base to trimming and J lost 4 bases, with 16 bases between them. The CDR3 loop spans 16 amino acids. The CDR3 DNA reads TGTGCCAGCAGCCAAGCCTCCGGACTCGCGGGCTATGGCTACACCTTC. Translation: CASSQASGLAGYGYTF.

The V gene is TRBV6-2 or TRBV6-3, the J gene TRBJ2-1; D is possibly TRBD2 (5 bases). This CDR3 comprises 17 residues. Trimming stripped 2 bases from V and 3 bases from J, with 17 bases between. Germline V CDR1 and CDR2: MNHEY, SVGEGT. The CDR3 region has the DNA TGTGCCAGCAGTTACCCCCTGGGTCCGGGGTTCTACAATGAGCAGTTCTTC. Translation: CASSYPLGPGFYNEQFF.

The chain recombines TRBV5-5 with TRBJ1-1; 9 nucleotides agree with TRBD1. V lost 5 bases, J lost 5 bases, and 13 bases stayed unmatched. CDR3 length: 16 residues. Germline values: CDR1 SGHKS, CDR2 YYEKEE (reference sequence). The CDR3: CASREDPGQGGTEAFF. Here the CDR3 DNA reads TGTGCCAGCAGGGAGGACCCGGGACAGGGAGGGACTGAAGCTTTCTTT.

The rearrangement joins TRBV4-1 to TRBJ2-2, with D tentatively TRBD1 (6 bases). The CDR3 runs 17 residues. Trimming pared 4 bases from V and 4 bases from J, leaving 19 bases between. Germline V gene data show CDR1 as MGHRA and CDR2 as YSYEKL. The CDR3 protein is CASSRTTGHFSTGELFF. The CDR3 nucleotides read TGCGCCAGCAGCCGCACGACAGGACACTTTTCCACCGGGGAGCTGTTTTTT.

J is TRBJ1-6 and V is TRBV30; 8 bases match TRBD1. This CDR3 is 13 amino acids long. The V gene end was trimmed by 8 bases and the J gene end by 7 bases; junction bases not matched to a gene: 7. Germline CDR1 is GTSNPN and CDR2 is SVGIG (reference sequence). The CDR3 nucleotides read TGTGCCGCCTCGGCAGGGGGCAATTCACCCCTCCACTTT. Translating gives CAASAGGNSPLHF.

The chain is built from TRBV29-1 and TRBJ2-3, with 8 bases matching TRBD2. Trimming cost V 6 bases and J 4 bases; bases outside gene matches: 6. This CDR3 has 13 residues. Germline V gene data show CDR1 as SQVTM and CDR2 as ANQGSEA. Written as DNA, the CDR3 is TGCAGCGTGCAAAGCGGGAGTGCAGATACGCAGTATTTT. Its protein is CSVQSGSADTQYF.

The V call is TRBV19, the J call TRBJ1-6; 10 bases are a match to TRBD1. Looked up from germline, CDR1 is LNHDA and CDR2 is SQIVND (reference sequence). V was clipped by 7 bases and J by 9 bases; unmatched bases: 9. The CDR3 covers 15 residues. CDR3 sequence (DNA): TGTGCCAGTACCTCTTCGGGGACAGGGGTTTCACCCCTCCACTTT. It encodes CASTSSGTGVSPLHF.

The gene calls are TRBV27 and TRBJ1-1, with 10 nucleotides matching TRBD1. Germline loops: CDR1 MNHEY, CDR2 SMNVEV (reference sequence). Unmatched junction bases numbered 3, after V lost 8 bases and J lost 9 bases. The CDR3 contains 11 residues. The DNA for the CDR3 is TGTGCCAGCGGGACAGGGGCGCAAGCTTTCTTT. Its translation is CASGTGAQAFF.

This clone was seen once. V and J are TRBV7-2 and TRBJ1-2; D gene uncertain. The germline gives CDR1 SGHTA, CDR2 FQGNSA. Trimming pared 2 bases from V and 1 base from J, leaving 8 bases between. This CDR3 contains 14 residues. In nucleotides, the CDR3 is TGTGCCAGCAGCTTACAGAGGCTTAACTATGGCTACACCTTC. Translated: CASSLQRLNYGYTF.

This chain links TRBV18 with TRBJ1-5, with 7 nucleotides matching TRBD1. Germline V gives CDR1 KGHSH, CDR2 LQKENI. V dropped 6 bases and J dropped 2; count of bases not matched to a gene: 7. This CDR3 is built from 15 residues. CDR3 residues: CASSQGGSGNQPQHF. CDR3 DNA: TGTGCCAGCTCTCAAGGGGGCTCTGGCAATCAGCCCCAGCATTTT.

This clone was detected a few times. The rearrangement uses TRBV2 and TRBJ2-7, with 10 positions matching TRBD2. The CDR3 has 13 amino acids. V lost 8 bases to trimming and J lost 6 bases; unmatched junction nucleotides: 7. From germline, CDR1 is SNHLY and CDR2 FYNNEI. As DNA, the CDR3 is TGTGCCAGCCGGGAGGGACTAGCGTTCGAGCAGTACTTC. This gives the protein CASREGLAFEQYF.

V is TRBV9 and J is TRBJ1-6, with 8 bases aligning to TRBD1. Trimming at V came to 3 bases and at J to 6 bases, leaving 5 bases not matched to a gene. CDR3 length equals 15 residues. CDR1 and CDR2 (germline): SGDLS, YYNGEE. CDR3 sequence: CASSGDRPSNSPLHF. The CDR3, as DNA: TGTGCCAGCAGCGGGGACAGGCCGTCTAATTCACCCCTCCACTTT. The variable domain in full, completed from reference TRBV9 and TRBJ1-6, reads DSGVTQTPKHLITATGQRVTLRCSPRSGDLSVYWYQQSLDQGLQFLIQYYNGEERAKGNILERFSAQQFPDLHSELNLSSLELGDSALYFCASSGDRPSNSPLHFGNGTRLTVT.

This clone has only one observation. This rearrangement joins TRBV11-2 to TRBJ2-2, with a possible D match to TRBD2 (5 bases). The CDR3 extends over 12 amino acids. Germline V lookup: CDR1 SGHAT, CDR2 FQNNGV. Between the trimmed V and J ends, which lost 8 bases and 5 bases, there was a span of 9 bases. In DNA, the CDR3 is TGTGCCAGCGGTAGCGAGACCGGGGAGCTGTTTTTT. It yields the protein CASGSETGELFF.

V and J are TRBV4-1 and TRBJ2-5, with D hard to call. Germline V lookup: CDR1 MGHRA, CDR2 YSYEKL. With 3 bases removed from V and 1 base from J, the gap between germline ends came to 9 bases. The CDR3 is made up of 14 amino acids. The CDR3: CASSHPDIQETQYF. The CDR3 DNA follows: TGCGCCAGCAGCCATCCTGACATCCAAGAGACCCAGTACTTC.

The chain employs TRBV9 and TRBJ2-5; perhaps TRBD1 as D (5 bases). CDR1 is SGDLS, CDR2 YYNGEE, per germline. The CDR3 totals 16 residues. Trimming stripped 2 bases from V and 5 bases from J, with 19 bases between. CDR3 sequence: CASSVRQGRSGETQYF. CDR3 in DNA: TGTGCCAGCAGCGTGAGGCAGGGTCGTTCCGGGGAGACCCAGTACTTC.

This chain joins TRBV5-6 and TRBJ1-5, with D maybe TRBD1 (5 bases). The V and J ends lost 4 bases and 0 bases respectively, with 14 bases between them. CDR3 length: 16 residues. Germline lookup yields CDR1 SGHDT and CDR2 YYEEEE. This CDR3 is CASSNAGSYSNQPQHF. The CDR3 DNA reads TGTGCCAGCAGCAACGCAGGGTCCTATAGCAATCAGCCCCAGCATTTT.

The chain employs TRBV28 and TRBJ1-2; 9 bases map to TRBD1. The CDR3 has 17 amino acids. Looked up from germline, CDR1 is MDHEN and CDR2 is SYDVKM. V lost 7 bases and J lost 4; bases outside the gene matches: 16. For the CDR3, the DNA is TGTGCCAGCACCCCCGGGACAGGGCCCCTAACGGGCTATGGCTACACCTTC. This gives the protein CASTPGTGPLTGYGYTF.

The chain employs TRBV6-5 and TRBJ2-7; no reliable D call. CDR1 MNHEY and CDR2 SVGAGI come from the germline V gene. The V end lost 0 bases, the J end lost 2 bases, and 5 bases lay between the germline ends. This CDR3 contains 13 residues. The CDR3 coding sequence is TGTGCCAGCAGTTACTCGAGTGCCTACGAGCAGTACTTC. Protein: CASSYSSAYEQYF.

The chain has TRBV7-9 and TRBJ1-1, with D perhaps matching TRBD1 (5 bases). CDR1 is SEHNR and CDR2 is FQNEAQ in the germline V gene (reference sequence). The CDR3 sequence is 13 residues long. The V gene lost 5 bases and the J gene lost 5 bases, with 12 bases spanning the gap. CDR3 coding DNA: TGTGCCAGCAGCACGCAGGGTAGGACTGAAGCTTTCTTT. Protein sequence: CASSTQGRTEAFF.

The V and J genes are TRBV6-5 and TRBJ2-6, with 8 bases aligning to TRBD2. Germline loops: CDR1 MNHEY, CDR2 SVGAGI. Trimming removed 10 bases from V and 2 bases from J; junction bases left unmatched: 7. This CDR3 has 15 amino acids. CDR3 nucleotides: TGTGCCACCCTGAGCGGGAGCGCTGGGGCCAACGTCCTGACTTTC. As protein: CATLSGSAGANVLTF.

The chain joins TRBV7-3 to TRBJ1-6, with a possible D match to TRBD1 (6 bases). Trimming cost V 5 bases and J 6 bases, with 11 bases left between them. Germline assignment: CDR1 SGHTA and CDR2 FQGTGA. The CDR3 is made up of 14 amino acids. The CDR3 bases are TGTGCCAGCAGCGCGGCAGGGGCTAATTCACCCCTCCACTTT. Its translation is CASSAAGANSPLHF.

CDR3 in amino acids: CATGQGASETQYF. For the CDR3, the DNA is TGTGCCACCGGACAGGGGGCGAGTGAGACCCAGTACTTC. The J gene is TRBJ2-5, the V gene TRBV24-1; 11 nucleotides align to TRBD1. The CDR3 has 13 residues. Germline-derived CDR1 and CDR2 are KGHDR and SFDVKD. Losses at the gene ends were 9 bases for V and 5 bases for J; bases not matched to a gene: 4.

This sequence joins TRBV4-1 and TRBJ2-2; D unresolved. Trimming pared 2 bases from V and 4 bases from J, leaving 8 bases between. Germline V gives CDR1 MGHRA, CDR2 YSYEKL. The length of the CDR3 is 14 residues. CDR3 sequence: CASSQPRGTGELFF. CDR3 nucleotides: TGCGCCAGCAGCCAACCTAGAGGCACCGGGGAGCTGTTTTTT.

V gene TRBV4-1 combines with J gene TRBJ2-7; 9 bases align to TRBD2. The CDR3 totals 17 residues. In germline, CDR1 is MGHRA, CDR2 YSYEKL. V gave up 1 base and J gave up 3 bases; unmatched junction bases: 10. CDR3 residues: CASSQAVVSGSFYEQYF. Written as DNA, the CDR3 is TGCGCCAGCAGCCAAGCTGTCGTTAGCGGGAGCTTCTACGAGCAGTACTTC.

V gene TRBV9 combines with J gene TRBJ2-1, with 8 bases identical to TRBD2. The CDR3 is 15 amino acids. CDR1 and CDR2 (germline): SGDLS, YYNGEE. J was trimmed by 0 bases and V by 6 bases; bases with no gene match: 5. The CDR3 region is CASTREGSSYNEQFF. DNA for the CDR3: TGTGCCAGCACTCGGGAGGGCAGCTCCTACAATGAGCAGTTCTTC.